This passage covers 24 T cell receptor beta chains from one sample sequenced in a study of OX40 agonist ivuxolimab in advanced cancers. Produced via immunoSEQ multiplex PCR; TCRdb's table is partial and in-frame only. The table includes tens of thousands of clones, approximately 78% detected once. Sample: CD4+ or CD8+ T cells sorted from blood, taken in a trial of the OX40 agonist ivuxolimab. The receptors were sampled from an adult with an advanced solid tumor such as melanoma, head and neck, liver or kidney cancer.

The CDR3 loop reads CASSLVFGDRAVGETQYF. CDR3 DNA: TGTGCCAGCAGCTTAGTCTTCGGGGACAGGGCGGTAGGAGAGACCCAGTACTTC. The chain employs TRBV11-3 and TRBJ2-5; 9 bases are a match to TRBD1. The germline gives CDR1 SGHNT, CDR2 YENEEA. The J segment lost 4 bases and the V segment lost 1 base, leaving 13 bases of the junction unmatched. The CDR3 is 18 residues long.

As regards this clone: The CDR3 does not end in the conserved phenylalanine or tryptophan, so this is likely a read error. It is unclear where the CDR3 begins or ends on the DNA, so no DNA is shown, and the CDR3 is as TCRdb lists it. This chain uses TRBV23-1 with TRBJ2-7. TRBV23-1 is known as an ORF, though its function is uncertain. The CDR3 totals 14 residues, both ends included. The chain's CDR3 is CASSSSRGDSPTDD.

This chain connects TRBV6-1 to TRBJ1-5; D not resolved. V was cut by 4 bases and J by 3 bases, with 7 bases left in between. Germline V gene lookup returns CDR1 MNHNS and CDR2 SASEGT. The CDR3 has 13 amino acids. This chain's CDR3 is CASSGRDNQPQHF. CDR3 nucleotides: TGTGCCAGCAGTGGAAGGGACAATCAGCCCCAGCATTTT.

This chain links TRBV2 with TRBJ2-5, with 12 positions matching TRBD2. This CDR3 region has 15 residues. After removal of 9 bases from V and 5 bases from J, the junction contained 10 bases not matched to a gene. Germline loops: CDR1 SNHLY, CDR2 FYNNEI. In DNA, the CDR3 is TGTGCCAGTACGGAGACTAGCGGGGGTGGGGAGACCCAGTACTTC. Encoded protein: CASTETSGGGETQYF.

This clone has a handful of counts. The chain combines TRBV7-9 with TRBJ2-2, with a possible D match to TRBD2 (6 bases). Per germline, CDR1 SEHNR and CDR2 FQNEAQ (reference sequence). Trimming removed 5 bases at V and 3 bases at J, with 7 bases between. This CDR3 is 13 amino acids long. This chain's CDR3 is CASSREYTGELFF. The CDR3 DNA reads TGTGCCAGCAGCCGGGAGTACACCGGGGAGCTGTTTTTT. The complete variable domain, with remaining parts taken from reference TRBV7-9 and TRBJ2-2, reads DTGVSQNPRHKITKRGQNVTFRCDPISEHNRLYWYRQTLGQGPEFLTYFQNEAQLEKSRLLSDRFSAERPKGSFSTLEIQRTEQGDSAMYLCASSREYTGELFFGEGSRLTVL.

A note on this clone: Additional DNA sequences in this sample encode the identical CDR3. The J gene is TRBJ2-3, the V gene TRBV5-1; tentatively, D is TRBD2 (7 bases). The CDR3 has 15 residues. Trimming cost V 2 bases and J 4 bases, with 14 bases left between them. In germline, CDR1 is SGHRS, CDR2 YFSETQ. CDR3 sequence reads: CASSFSAGASDTQYF. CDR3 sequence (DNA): TGCGCCAGCAGCTTCTCTGCGGGGGCCTCAGATACGCAGTATTTT.

The CDR3 reads CAISESGRASDNSPLHF. The CDR3 DNA follows: TGTGCCATCAGTGAGTCGGGCAGAGCTTCCGATAATTCACCCCTCCACTTT. The rearrangement joins TRBV10-3 to TRBJ1-6; D ambiguous. V was pared by 0 bases and J by 5 bases, with 14 bases between. This CDR3 region has 17 residues. CDR1 is ENHRY, CDR2 SYGVKD, per germline.

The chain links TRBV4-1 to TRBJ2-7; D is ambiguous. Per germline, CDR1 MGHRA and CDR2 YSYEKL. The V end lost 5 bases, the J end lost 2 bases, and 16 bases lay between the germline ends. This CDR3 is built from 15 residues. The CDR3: CASSGDRALAYEQYF. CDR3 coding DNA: TGCGCCAGCAGCGGAGACCGGGCCCTAGCCTACGAGCAGTACTTC.

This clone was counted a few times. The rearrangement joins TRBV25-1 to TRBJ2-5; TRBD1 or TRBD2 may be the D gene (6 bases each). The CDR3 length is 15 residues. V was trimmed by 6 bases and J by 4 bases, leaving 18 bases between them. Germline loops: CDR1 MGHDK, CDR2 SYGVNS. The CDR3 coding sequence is TGTGCCAGCAGGGAGGGGGGACGGCACCGAGAGACCCAGTACTTC. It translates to CASREGGRHRETQYF. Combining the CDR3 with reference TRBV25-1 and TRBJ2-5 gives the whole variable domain EADIYQTPRYLVIGTGKKITLECSQTMGHDKMYWYQQDPGMELHLIHYSYGVNSTEKGDLSSESTVSRIRTEHFPLTLESARPSHTSQYLCASREGGRHRETQYFGPGTRLLVL.

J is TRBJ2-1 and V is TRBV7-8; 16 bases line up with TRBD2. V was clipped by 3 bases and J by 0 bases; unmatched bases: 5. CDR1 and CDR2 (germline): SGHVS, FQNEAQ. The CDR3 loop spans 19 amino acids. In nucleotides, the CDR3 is TGTGCCAGCAGCTTGGGACTAGCGGGGGGGATTAGCTCCTACAATGAGCAGTTCTTC. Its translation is CASSLGLAGGISSYNEQFF.

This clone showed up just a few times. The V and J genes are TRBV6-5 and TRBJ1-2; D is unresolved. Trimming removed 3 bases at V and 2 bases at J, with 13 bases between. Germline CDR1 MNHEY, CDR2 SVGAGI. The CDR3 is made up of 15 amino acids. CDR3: CASSYKGRTNYGYTF. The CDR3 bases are TGTGCCAGCAGTTATAAGGGTCGTACAAACTATGGCTACACCTTC.

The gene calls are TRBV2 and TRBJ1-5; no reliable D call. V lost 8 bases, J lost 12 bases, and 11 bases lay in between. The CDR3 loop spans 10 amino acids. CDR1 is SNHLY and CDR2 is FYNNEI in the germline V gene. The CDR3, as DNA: TGTGCCAGCGGGGATGAGATCCAGCATTTT. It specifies CASGDEIQHF.

The chain's CDR3 is CASSYELEAFF. CDR3 DNA: TGTGCCAGCAGTTACGAATTAGAAGCTTTCTTT. V and J are TRBV6-5 and TRBJ1-1; no firm D call. V lost 2 bases and J lost 8, with 6 bases in between. CDR1 is MNHEY and CDR2 is SVGAGI in the germline V gene. This CDR3 spans 11 amino acids.

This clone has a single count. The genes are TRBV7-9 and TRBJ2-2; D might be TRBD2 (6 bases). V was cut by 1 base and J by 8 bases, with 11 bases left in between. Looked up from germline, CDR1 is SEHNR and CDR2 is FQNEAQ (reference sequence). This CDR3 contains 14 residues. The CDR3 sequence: CASSLGGVGGELFF. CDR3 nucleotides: TGTGCCAGCAGCTTAGGCGGGGTCGGAGGGGAGCTGTTTTTT.

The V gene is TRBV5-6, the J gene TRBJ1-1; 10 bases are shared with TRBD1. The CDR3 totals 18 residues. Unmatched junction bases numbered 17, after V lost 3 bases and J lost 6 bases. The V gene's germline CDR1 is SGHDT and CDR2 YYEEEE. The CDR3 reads CASSSPTYPGQGRSEAFF. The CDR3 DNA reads TGTGCCAGCAGCTCGCCGACTTACCCGGGACAGGGGAGGTCTGAAGCTTTCTTT.

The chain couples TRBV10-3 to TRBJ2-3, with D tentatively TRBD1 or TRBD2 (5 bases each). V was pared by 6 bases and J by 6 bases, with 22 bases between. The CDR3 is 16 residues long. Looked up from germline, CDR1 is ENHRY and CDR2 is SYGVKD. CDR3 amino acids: CAISQPGTDGSDTQYF. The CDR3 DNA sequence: TGTGCCATCAGCCAACCCGGGACGGATGGTTCCGATACGCAGTATTTT.

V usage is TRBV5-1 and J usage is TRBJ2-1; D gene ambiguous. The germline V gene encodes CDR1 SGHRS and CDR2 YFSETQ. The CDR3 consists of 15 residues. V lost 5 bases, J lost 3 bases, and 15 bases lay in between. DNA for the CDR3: TGCGCCAGCAGTCTTGACAAGGGCATCTACAATGAGCAGTTCTTC. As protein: CASSLDKGIYNEQFF.

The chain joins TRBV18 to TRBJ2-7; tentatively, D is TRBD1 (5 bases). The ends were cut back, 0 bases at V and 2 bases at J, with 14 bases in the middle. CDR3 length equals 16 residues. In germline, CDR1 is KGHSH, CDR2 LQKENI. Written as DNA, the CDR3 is TGTGCCAGCTCACCACCGCAGCAGGGAAGGGCCTACGAGCAGTACTTC. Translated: CASSPPQQGRAYEQYF.

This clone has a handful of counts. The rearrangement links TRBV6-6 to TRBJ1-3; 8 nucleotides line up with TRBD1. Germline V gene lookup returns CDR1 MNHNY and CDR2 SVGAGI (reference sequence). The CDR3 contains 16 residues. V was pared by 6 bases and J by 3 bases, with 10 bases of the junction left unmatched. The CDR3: CASSYRDRIRGNTIYF. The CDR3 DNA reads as TGTGCCAGCAGCTACCGGGACAGGATCCGTGGAAACACCATATATTTT.

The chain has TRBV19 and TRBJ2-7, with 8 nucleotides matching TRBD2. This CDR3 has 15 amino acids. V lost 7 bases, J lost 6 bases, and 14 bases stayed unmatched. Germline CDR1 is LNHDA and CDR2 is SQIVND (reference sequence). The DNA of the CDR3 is TGTGCCAGTAAGGCTAGCGGGCCTTACCCCGGCGAGCAGTACTTC. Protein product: CASKASGPYPGEQYF.

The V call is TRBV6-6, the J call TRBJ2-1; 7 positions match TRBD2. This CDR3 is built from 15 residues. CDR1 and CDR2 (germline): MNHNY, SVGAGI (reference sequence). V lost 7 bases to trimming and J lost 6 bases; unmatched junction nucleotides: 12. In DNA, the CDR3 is TGTGCCAGCATCCAAGAGGGAGGGTTTAGCAATGAGCAGTTCTTC. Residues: CASIQEGGFSNEQFF.

CDR3 protein: CASSPGTGVYEQYF. In DNA, the CDR3 is TGTGCCAGCAGCCCCGGGACAGGGGTCTACGAGCAGTACTTC. The chain carries TRBV5-6 and TRBJ2-7, with TRBD1 matching 10 bases. Trimming took 4 bases from V and 3 from J; bases not matched to a gene: 4. From germline, CDR1 is SGHDT and CDR2 YYEEEE. The CDR3 sequence is 14 residues long.

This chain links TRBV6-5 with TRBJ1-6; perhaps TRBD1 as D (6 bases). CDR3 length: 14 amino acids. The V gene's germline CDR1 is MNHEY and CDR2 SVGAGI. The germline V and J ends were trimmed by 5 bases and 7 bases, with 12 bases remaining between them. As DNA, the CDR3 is TGTGCCAGCAGTGTCTGGGGGCGGAATTCACCCCTCCACTTT. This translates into CASSVWGRNSPLHF.

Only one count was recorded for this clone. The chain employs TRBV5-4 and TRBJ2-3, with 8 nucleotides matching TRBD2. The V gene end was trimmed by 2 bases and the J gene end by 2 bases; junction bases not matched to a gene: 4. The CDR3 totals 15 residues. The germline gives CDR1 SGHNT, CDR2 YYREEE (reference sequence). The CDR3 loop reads CASSLAGAFTDTQYF. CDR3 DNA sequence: TGTGCCAGCAGCTTAGCGGGGGCTTTCACAGATACGCAGTATTTT.